This T cell receptor (beta chain) was sequenced in a study of vaccination and CD4 T cells after COVID-19 (dated by TCRdb to the early 2020s). General notes on the study: In the convalescent cohort there were six males and four females, among whom were two Hispanic individuals, seven Caucasians, two Asians and one multiracial person. Two doses of either the Pfizer-BioNTech BNT162b2 vaccine (n=8) or the Moderna mRNA-1273 vaccine (n=2) were administered to participants. Post-COVID blood samples were collected from convalescent patients a median of about 92 days after diagnosis, with a range of about 30 to 161 days. Post-vaccine blood samples were taken a median of about 70 days after the second vaccine dose, with a range of about 13 to 250 days. For stimulating the cultures, overlapping spike peptide pools were used, derived from SARS-CoV-2 as well as from the common cold coronaviruses HCoV-NL63, HCoV-OC43 and HCoV-229E. Control cultures received a CEFX viral epitope pool as the positive control, an HIV-1 Nef peptide pool as the negative control, or no peptide. In about 11 COVID-19 convalescent patients and a handful of infection-naive healthy vaccine recipients, the spike-specific CD4+ TCR repertoire before mRNA vaccination was compared with the repertoire after mRNA vaccination. An earlier paper using these donors assessed, at the TCR clonotype level, memory CD4+ T cell crossreactivity between SARS-CoV-2 and common cold coronavirus spike proteins.

Paper-wide results and their limitations: Nearly all vaccine-specific clones in convalescent patients (304 of 307) were mono-reactive for SARS-CoV-2 spike rather than cross-reactive with common cold coronaviruses. The number of convalescent patients in the study was relatively small, and the study did not examine early timepoints following natural infection. The median number of SARS-CoV-2-reactive clonotypes rose from 21 after infection to 30 to 45 after vaccination, but the change was not significant. In convalescent patients, a median around 90% of post-vaccine SARS-CoV-2-reactive clones were detected only after vaccination, and vaccine-specific priming was suggested by this finding.

The germline V gene (reference sequence) provides CDR1 SEHNR and CDR2 FQNEAQ. From the cysteine up to the phenylalanine, the CDR3 has a length of 14 residues. Only the CDR3 portion is preserved as DNA: 42 bases, with reading frame beginning at the first base. Relative to germline, V is 0 bases shorter and J is 4 bases shorter, with 9 bases between their ends. Library generation was performed with PCR. DNA from cultured CD4+ T cells underwent TCR sequencing with the Oncomine TCR Beta short-read assay at the Johns Hopkins FTIC core. Genomic DNA was extracted from the cultured CD4+ T cells with the QIAamp micro DNA kit. Oncomine TCR Beta libraries from cultured CD4+ T cells were pooled with unique dual indexes and sequenced on an Illumina iSeq 100. Regarding the original processing steps: Non-productive sequences were removed, and CDR3s that did not start with C, did not end with F or W, or were shorter than 7 amino acids were discarded. Antigen-specific clonotypes were identified using the MANAFEST web application through comparison of peptide-stimulated wells with reference and other culture wells. Positive clones required FDR below 0.05, an odds ratio above 5, and productive frequency above 0.1% in at least two of three replicate wells. A clonotype counted as cross-reactive if it showed significant expansion both in the SARS-CoV-2 spike wells and in at least one common cold coronavirus spike condition. Using R version 3.6.1, CDR3 homology was evaluated through Levenshtein distances (stringdist) along with unrooted phylogenetic trees (ape). TCRdb reworked the public reads: Q25 trimming with fastp, MiXCR clone assembly, productive beta chains retained. Every CDR3 protein is listed once, alongside the most common genes and DNA of its rows. TCRdb, not the authors, supplied the V and J calls. This sample gives about 5,100 distinct CDR3 sequences in total; roughly two thirds of them show up just once. The ten largest clones capture around 29% of the sample.

Interpreted using the paper, the treatment or condition label stands for: approximately 11-day PBMC culture with coronavirus spike peptide pools or control peptides (ViraFEST assay). CD4+ T cells from unexposed donors were collected before the COVID-19 pandemic (2011-2018). To expand antigen-specific T cells with peptide pools and then pick out the expanded clonotypes through TCR sequencing, the study relied on the ViraFEST assay. Each well held two million PBMCs cultured with roughly 10 ug/ml peptide pools in IMDM containing approximately 5% human AB serum and about 10 IU/ml IL-2. Half of the culture medium was replaced with fresh IL-2-containing medium on days 3 and 7. Once the cells had been in culture for less than 12 days, the EasySep CD4+ T cell isolation kit was used to isolate CD4+ T cells by negative selection. As far as cell numbers permitted, CD4+ T cells from unexposed donors were tested for reactivity against SARS-CoV-2 S and N as well as four spike pools from common cold coronaviruses. Ficoll-Paque Plus gradient centrifugation was used to isolate PBMCs from whole blood, and the isolated PBMCs were then either used fresh or cryopreserved at -140C. Each culture condition was generally run in triplicate wells. Leukapheresis product for the unexposed donors was purchased commercially.

With respect to this clonotype: The antigen this receptor binds is unknown. No base quality information exists; no much larger clone differs at one position.

The sample was CD4+ T cells from blood, cultured in vitro. This clonotype was sampled from a human donor in good health. The V gene is TRBV7-9 and the J gene is TRBJ1-2; no D gene call is confident. The sequenced DNA: TGTGCCAGCAGCTTAGCCAGTACACTCTATGGCTACACCTTC. This yields the protein CASSLASTLYGYTF.